This T cell receptor beta chain was recovered during a study of HIV-infected patients and healthy controls. All unsorted peripheral T cells were captured because whole blood was used without fractionation. Alpha and beta constant-region primers primed reverse transcription of around 500 ng RNA. Each of the alpha and beta chains got its own library through chain-specific third strand synthesis with indices. TCRdb re-called the 5' RACE reads with MiXCR, one entry per CDR3 protein. Among 18,000 or so distinct CDR3 sequences, approximately 9.5% were seen once, and the ten largest hold under 8.5%. This clonotype has at least ten counts. V was shortened by 6 bases and J by 2 bases, with 10 bases between the two germline ends. This CDR3 comprises 13 residues. Germline values: CDR1 MNHEY, CDR2 SVGAGI.

This chain connects TRBV6-5 to TRBJ2-5; no reliable D call. The specimen was blood. The receptor was isolated from an adult in good health. The chain's CDR3 is CASRRTFQETQYF. As DNA, the CDR3 is TGTGCCAGCAGAAGGACCTTTCAAGAGACCCAGTACTTC.